The TCR beta chain described here comes from a study of blood T cell repertoires in COVID-19. Study-level background: The cDNA or gDNA used as material had been derived from T cells, B-cell-depleted T cells, or PBMCs.

The authors' processing: The assay estimated nucleated cells by amplifying reference gene primers. Repertoires were generated with immunoSEQ multiplex PCR, while TCRdb's copy carries only in-frame clones and drops some. The D gene and trimming were derived from the DNA, and the V and J assignments and clone size from that table. This table has fewer than 250,000 clones, 80% to 90% appearing once. V lost 3 bases to trimming and J lost 6 bases; unmatched junction nucleotides: 11. CDR3 size: 17 residues. CDR1 and CDR2 (germline): LNHDA, SQIVND (reference sequence). Material: peripheral blood. The receptor was isolated from a man aged 45-65 years with COVID-19, enrolled during active disease. The rearrangement uses TRBV19 and TRBJ1-5; 10 bases are a match to TRBD1. The CDR3 here is CASSMDPGTGVGQPQHF. The DNA for the CDR3 is TGTGCCAGTAGTATGGACCCCGGGACAGGGGTGGGTCAGCCCCAGCATTTT. Full variable domain (outside the CDR3, taken from reference TRBV19 and TRBJ1-5): DGGITQSPKYLFRKEGQNVTLSCEQNLNHDAMYWYRQDPGQGLRLIYYSQIVNDFQKGDIAEGYSVSREKKESFPLTVTSAQKNPTAFYLCASSMDPGTGVGQPQHFGDGTRLSIL.